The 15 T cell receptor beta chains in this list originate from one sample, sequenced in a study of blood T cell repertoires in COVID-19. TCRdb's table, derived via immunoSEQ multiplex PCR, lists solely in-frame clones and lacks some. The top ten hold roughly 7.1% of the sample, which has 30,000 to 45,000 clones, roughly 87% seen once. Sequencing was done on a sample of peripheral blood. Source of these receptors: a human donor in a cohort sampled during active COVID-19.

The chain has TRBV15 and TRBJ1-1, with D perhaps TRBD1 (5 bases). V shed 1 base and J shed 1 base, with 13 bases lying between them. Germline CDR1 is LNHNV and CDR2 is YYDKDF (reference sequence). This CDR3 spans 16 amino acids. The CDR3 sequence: CATSRGGAGRNTEAFF. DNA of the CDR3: TGTGCCACCAGCAGAGGTGGGGCGGGGAGGAACACTGAAGCTTTCTTT.

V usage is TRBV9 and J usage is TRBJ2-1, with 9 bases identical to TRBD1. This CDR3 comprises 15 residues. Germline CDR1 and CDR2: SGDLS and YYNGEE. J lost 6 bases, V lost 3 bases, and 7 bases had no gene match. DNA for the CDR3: TGTGCCAGCAGCGCCCGGGACAGGGAGAGCAATGAGCAGTTCTTC. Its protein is CASSARDRESNEQFF.

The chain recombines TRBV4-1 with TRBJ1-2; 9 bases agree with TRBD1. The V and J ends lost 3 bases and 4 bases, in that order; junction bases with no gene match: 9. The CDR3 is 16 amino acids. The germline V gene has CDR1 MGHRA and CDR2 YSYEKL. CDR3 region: CASSHREGTGTYGYTF. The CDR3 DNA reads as TGCGCCAGCAGCCACCGCGAGGGGACAGGGACCTATGGCTACACCTTC.

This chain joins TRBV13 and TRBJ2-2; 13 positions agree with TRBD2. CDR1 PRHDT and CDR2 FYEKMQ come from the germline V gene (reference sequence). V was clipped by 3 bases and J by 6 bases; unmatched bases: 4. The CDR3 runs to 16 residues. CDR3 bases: TGTGCCAGCAGCTTGACTAGCGGGAGGCGGGCCGGGGAGCTGTTTTTT. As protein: CASSLTSGRRAGELFF.

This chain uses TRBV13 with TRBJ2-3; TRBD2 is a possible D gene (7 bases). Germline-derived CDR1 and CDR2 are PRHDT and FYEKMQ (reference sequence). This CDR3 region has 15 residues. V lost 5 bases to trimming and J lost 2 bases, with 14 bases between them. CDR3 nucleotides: TGTGCCAGCAGCCGGGGGGCGGCCCTCACAGATACGCAGTATTTT. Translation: CASSRGAALTDTQYF. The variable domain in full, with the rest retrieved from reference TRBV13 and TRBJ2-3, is AAGVIQSPRHLIKEKRETATLKCYPIPRHDTVYWYQQGPGQDPQFLISFYEKMQSDKGSIPDRFSAQQFSDYHSELNMSSLELGDSALYFCASSRGAALTDTQYFGPGTRLTVL.

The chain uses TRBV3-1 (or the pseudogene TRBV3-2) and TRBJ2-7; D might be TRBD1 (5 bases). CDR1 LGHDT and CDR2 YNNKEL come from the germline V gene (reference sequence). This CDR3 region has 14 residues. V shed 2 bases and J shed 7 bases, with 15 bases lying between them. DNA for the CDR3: TGTGCCAGCAGCCAACGGCAGGGTAAGGGGGAGCAGTACTTC. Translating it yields CASSQRQGKGEQYF.

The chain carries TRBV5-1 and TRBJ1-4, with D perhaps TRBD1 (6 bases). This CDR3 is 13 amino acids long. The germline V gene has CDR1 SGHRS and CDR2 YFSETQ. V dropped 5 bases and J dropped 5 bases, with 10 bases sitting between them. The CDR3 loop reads CASRNRENEKLFF. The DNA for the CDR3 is TGCGCCAGCAGAAACAGGGAGAATGAAAAACTGTTTTTT.

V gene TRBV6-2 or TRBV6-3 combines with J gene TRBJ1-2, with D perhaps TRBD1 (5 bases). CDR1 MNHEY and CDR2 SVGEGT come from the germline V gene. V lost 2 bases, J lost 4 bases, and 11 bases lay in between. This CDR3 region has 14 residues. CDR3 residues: CASSYGAAGYGYTF. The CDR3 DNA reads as TGTGCCAGCAGTTACGGGGCCGCCGGCTATGGCTACACCTTC.

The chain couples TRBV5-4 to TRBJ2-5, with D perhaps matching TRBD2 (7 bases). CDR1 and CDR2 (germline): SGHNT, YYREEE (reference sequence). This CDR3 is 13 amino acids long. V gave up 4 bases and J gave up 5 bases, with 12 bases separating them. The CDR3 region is CASSNGGLETQYF. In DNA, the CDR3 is TGTGCCAGCAGCAACGGGGGGCTCGAGACCCAGTACTTC.

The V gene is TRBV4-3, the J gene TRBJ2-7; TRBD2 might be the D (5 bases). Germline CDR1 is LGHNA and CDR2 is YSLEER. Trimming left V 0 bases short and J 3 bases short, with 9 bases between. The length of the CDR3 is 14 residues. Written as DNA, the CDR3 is TGCGCCAGCAGCCAAGAGATAGGGAGCTACGAGCAGTACTTC. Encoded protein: CASSQEIGSYEQYF.

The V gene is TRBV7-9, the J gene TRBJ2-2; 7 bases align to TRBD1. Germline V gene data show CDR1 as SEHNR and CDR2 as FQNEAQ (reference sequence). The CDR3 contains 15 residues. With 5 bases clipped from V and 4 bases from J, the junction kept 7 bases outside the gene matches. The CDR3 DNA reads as TGTGCCAGCAGCCCCCGACAGGGCGGCACCGGGGAGCTGTTTTTT. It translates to CASSPRQGGTGELFF.

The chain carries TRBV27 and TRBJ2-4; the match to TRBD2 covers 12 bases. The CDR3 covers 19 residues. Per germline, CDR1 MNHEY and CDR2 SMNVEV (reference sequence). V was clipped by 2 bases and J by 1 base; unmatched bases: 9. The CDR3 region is CASSLIGLAGRSAKNIQYF. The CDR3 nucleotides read TGTGCCAGCAGTTTAATAGGACTAGCGGGAAGGTCGGCCAAAAACATTCAGTACTTC.

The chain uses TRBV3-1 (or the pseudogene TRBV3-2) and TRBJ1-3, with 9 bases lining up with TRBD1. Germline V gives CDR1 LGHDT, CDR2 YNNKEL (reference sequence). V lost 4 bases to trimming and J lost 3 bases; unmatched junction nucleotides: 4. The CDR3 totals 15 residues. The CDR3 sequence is CASSRVTGGGNTIYF. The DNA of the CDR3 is TGTGCCAGCAGCCGAGTGACAGGGGGTGGAAACACCATATATTTT.

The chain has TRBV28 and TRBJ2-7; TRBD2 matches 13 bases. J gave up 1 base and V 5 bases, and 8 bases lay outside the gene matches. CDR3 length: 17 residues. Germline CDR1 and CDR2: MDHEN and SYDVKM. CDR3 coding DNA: TGTGCCAGCAGTCATTTCCCGGGACTAGCGGGATCCTACGAGCAGTACTTC. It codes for CASSHFPGLAGSYEQYF.

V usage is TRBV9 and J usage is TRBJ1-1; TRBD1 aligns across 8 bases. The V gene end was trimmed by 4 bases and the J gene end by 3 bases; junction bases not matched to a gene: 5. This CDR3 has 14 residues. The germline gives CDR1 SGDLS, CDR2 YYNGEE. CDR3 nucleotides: TGTGCCAGCAGCCCACGGACAGGGCACACTGAAGCTTTCTTT. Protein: CASSPRTGHTEAFF.